Here is one TCR beta chain with its context. Its recognized antigen is unknown. V is clipped by 5 bases and J by 4 bases, and the sequence between their germline boundaries is 17 bases long. Taken from cysteine to phenylalanine, the CDR3 has 15 residues. Only CDR3 DNA remains: 45 bases, in frame from the first base. Sequences WNHNN (CDR1) and SYGVQD (CDR2) are obtained from the germline V gene (reference sequence). The data belong to a study of cytomegalovirus exposure and HLA in healthy donors (dated by TCRdb to about 2017). Looking at the study overall: In an earlier analysis of under 600 of the donors, 276 Gb of sequence data and 120 million or so unique TCR beta sequences from about 190 million T cells were reported. An early release covering more than 500 HLA-typed donors comprised roughly 300 gigabases of sequencing data and roughly 86 million unique TCR sequences. Of the approximately 370 genotyped donors, more than 75% were placed in the genetic ancestry cluster associated with self-reported Caucasian donors. The aim of the study was to test whether cataloging public T cell receptors could identify signatures of past pathogen exposure. Using immunosequencing, the study profiled T cell repertoires from fewer than 700 subjects and related those repertoires to cytomegalovirus serostatus. A separate validation cohort of roughly 130 different subjects was used in addition to the approximately 610-subject first cohort. The study combined high-throughput TCR immunosequencing, statistical association of individual TCRs with disease status, and machine learning to predict cytomegalovirus infection status. In a later analysis, previously published TCR beta repertoires from 666 donors were re-analyzed and high-resolution HLA genotyping was added so that TCR occurrence patterns could be studied. In the later analysis, no new phenotypic data were used to find candidate immune exposures; instead, reliance was placed on TCR beta sequences and their occurrence across donors. An earlier analysis of roughly 600 of the donors used high-throughput TCR beta sequencing to judge whether each TCR beta V gene segment behaved as functional or pseudogenic. Donor age, sex, ethnicity and CMV serostatus were compiled alongside the repertoire data. In a later genetic analysis, genome-wide SNP genotypes for about 55% of the 666 donors were used, and that subset was treated as a discovery cohort. Every repertoire in the discovery cohort had been generated on one and the same sequencing platform. HLA typing included class I and class II loci at four-digit resolution. The number of donors typed differed by locus, with roughly 620-630 for A, B, C, DRB1 and DQB1, roughly 520 for DQA1, 600 to 610 for DPA1, and about 450 for DPB1. About five DR-DQ haplotypes were treated as single units for association and clustering because of strong linkage in the cohort. Among approximately 370 genotyped donors of the cohort, an average of approximately 240,000 unique TCR beta nucleotide sequences was sequenced per donor, of which about 20% were non-productive. Broader findings and caveats from the paper: A later analysis found that TCR association rates varied across HLA loci, with DRB1 alleles showing the most associated TCRs and HLA-C alleles the fewest. The study gave a list of around 170 TCR beta chains associated with cytomegalovirus. A later analysis found that most CMV-associated TCR beta chains appeared HLA-restricted, with HLA associations seemingly driven largely by CMV exposure. In vitro tests confirmed that a few of the cytomegalovirus-associated TCR beta chains recognize cytomegalovirus antigens. Some IMGT-functional V segments, including TRBV6-2 and TRBV6-3, could not be distinguished by the 87-base-pair reads and were therefore excluded. CMV serostatus was the only immune exposure information available for the cohort. In an earlier analysis of more than 500 of the donors, most TCR beta V segments appeared in productive rearrangements about 87% or about 30% of the time, broadly matching IMGT annotations. HLA typing was unavailable for some donors at each locus, so association tests used only the typed subset. According to the authors, the approach could potentially be generalized to other disease states and immunological phenotypes. In a later analysis, several top co-occurrence clusters were reported to appear linked to parvovirus B19, influenza, CMV and Epstein-Barr virus. A later analysis found that HLA-associated TCR beta chains were more clonally expanded and had lower generation probabilities than equally common non-associated chains. A further reported finding was that TCR beta sequences accurately predicted the HLA-A and HLA-B alleles for most subjects in the first cohort. Most TCR sequences were seen in very few donors, while some public TCRs were found in many individuals. A cluster of highly shared sequence variants was judged likely to represent a technical artifact of the sequencing pipeline. The presence/absence analyses assumed that sequencing depth was roughly uniform across donors, and that assumption may not be true. Correlated functional status among segregating V segments might reflect linkage disequilibrium, but an unknown experimental factor could not be ruled out. In this cohort, only TCR beta chains were sequenced, and detectable features were limited by the absence of alpha or paired-chain data. Because counts were too low, about 18 rarely observed V segments, including chromosome 9 orphons, were left out of the earlier analysis of a few hundred of the donors. V-gene and J-gene trimming of TCR beta chains was associated with a missense DCLRE1C variant in a later genetic analysis, and the association was replicated in an independent cohort. A later analysis associated about 17,000 TCR beta sequences with specific HLA alleles at a false discovery rate of 0.05. Compared with the 666-donor mean, donors in an Asian-associated ancestry cluster had fewer N-insertions in productive TCRs, according to a later genetic analysis. In both the original and validation cohorts, the classifier was reported to diagnose cytomegalovirus status with high specificity and sensitivity. Strong co-occurrence of HLA alleles, especially DR and DQ, made assigning TCR associations to individual alleles difficult.

The cohort was made up of 666 healthy bone marrow donors. At the time of sampling, every cohort member was nominally healthy, though immune exposures that went unrecorded were likely present. The donor tested CMV seronegative, placing the donor among the 352 seronegative members of the cohort. A peripheral blood sample was provided by each donor, and peripheral blood mononuclear cells were used for TCR beta sequencing. The Qiagen DNeasy Blood Extraction Kit was used to extract genomic DNA from the blood cell samples. Libraries were constructed by the immunoSEQ multiplex PCR assay. For the multiplex PCR, a mixture combining 60 forward primers for TCR Vbeta segments and 13 reverse primers for TCR Jbeta segments was used. The CDR3 region of rearranged TCR beta genes was amplified from genomic DNA by a multiplex PCR assay. The Illumina HiSeq System was used to sequence the amplified TCR beta libraries as 87-base-pair reads. The original methods were these. In a later analysis, 77 million or so unique TCR beta chains were counted across the roughly 670 repertoires, and roughly 11 million of these chains were shared by at least two donors. To remove PCR and sequencing errors, raw reads were error-corrected and collapsed into unique sequences using a nearest-neighbor algorithm that merged closely related sequences. Alignment of CDR3 sequences to IMGT reference sequences was used to assign V, D and J gene segments. For a sequence to be retained, at least a six-nucleotide match to both a V gene segment and a J gene segment was required. A rearrangement counted as productive if the CDR3 had no stop codons and remained in frame with V and J, and every other rearrangement counted as non-productive. Following IMGT convention, CDR3 was defined as the stretch from the second conserved V-encoded cysteine up to the conserved J-encoded phenylalanine. The earlier analysis of 587 of the donors excluded any sequence lacking an unambiguous match to a single V gene segment. An earlier analysis of roughly 590 of the donors called V segments functional above 56.7% productive rearrangements and segregating when the between-donor standard deviation exceeded 5%. A statistical classification framework was built for diagnosing cytomegalovirus status from the catalog of TCR beta chain sequences. In a later analysis, TCR nucleotide sequences were compared against IMGT/GENE-DB human TR gene sequences so that V and J genes could be assigned. Using the TCRdist pipeline, a later analysis assigned CDR3 sequences along with most-parsimonious VDJ recombination scenarios. In a later analysis, each TCR beta chain was defined by its CDR3 amino acid sequence together with its V-gene family, and reads without a unique V-gene family were excluded. As a way to deal with suspected cross-contamination and a sequencing artifact, a later analysis dropped 640 or so nucleotide sequences that were highly shared and had low generation probability. A later analysis calculated a clonal expansion index for each public chain from normalized within-repertoire ranks of inferred template counts. A later analysis computed generation probabilities with a VDJ recombination model fitted to out-of-frame rearrangements, and checked the results against IGoR. In a later analysis, hypergeometric tests were used to score TCR-TCR, TCR-HLA and TCR-CMV co-occurrence, with a repertoire-size bias correction applied to TCR pairs. To estimate false discovery rates, a later analysis permuted the HLA or CMV assignments 20 times. A later analysis grouped co-occurring TCRs with DBSCAN, adding TCRdist sequence similarity when clustering within HLA-allele-positive subsets. For co-occurrence clustering, repertoires with fewer than 30,000 or more than 120,000 public chains were excluded, along with roughly 5 repertoires with anomalous nucleotide sharing. Sourced from immuneACCESS, this table was stored by TCRdb with only in-frame sequences that have V and J called. A share of the clones is absent; for the studies checked, an unresolved V gene accounts for under half, and the remainder has no known explanation. V and J calls and clone size are copied from that table; D and trimming were computed from the DNA. This sample's records show over 100,000 clones. The top ten hold roughly 3.7% of the sample.

The sample was PBMCs. The receptor comes from a man aged 25-40 years in good health and CMV-seronegative. The chain was built from TRBV10-1 and TRBJ1-2; the D gene assignment is ambiguous. The nucleotide sequence reads as follows: TGCGCCAGCAGTAACCGGGAGACATTCCTCTATGGCTACACCTTC. This codes for CASSNRETFLYGYTF.